This T cell receptor beta chain is from a study of T cells in Graves' hyperthyroidism and ophthalmopathy. This clonotype was seen at least ten times. Among the patients, aged 18 to 65, hyperthyroidism was newly diagnosed and had lasted under 2 months. Cells are PBMCs isolated from more than 8.5 ml of fresh blood. It was RNA transcripts that yielded the amplified TCR beta CDR3 regions. First-round RT-PCR targeting the TCR CDR3 was performed with the HTBI primer set. MiXCR was run by TCRdb on the multiplex PCR reads, yielding one entry per CDR3 protein. The sample shows 600,000 to 850,000 distinct CDR3 sequences, over 15% of them seen only once. Trimming cost V 0 bases and J 0 bases, with 8 bases left between them. CDR1 and CDR2 (germline): KGHSH, LQKENI. CDR3 length equals 15 residues.

The source is a woman aged 45 to 65 with Graves' hyperthyroidism that later progressed to Graves' ophthalmopathy. This chain links TRBV18 with TRBJ2-5; D is undetermined. The source material was blood. CDR3 in amino acids: CASSPPFAYQETQYF. The CDR3 coding sequence is TGTGCCAGCTCACCACCCTTTGCCTACCAAGAGACCCAGTACTTC.